The 21 T cell receptor beta chains below all came from one sample that was sequenced in a study of identical twins. TCRdb used MiXCR to reprocess the 5' RACE reads, holding one entry per CDR3 protein. The data hold about 520,000 distinct CDR3 sequences, with under 25% observed a single time. These data are also associated with another study on T cells expressing NK-cell markers.

Source material: CD4+ T cells sorted from blood. Receptors were obtained from a woman under 30 in good health.

The rearrangement links TRBV5-1 to TRBJ2-7, with TRBD1 matching over 7 bases. J lost 10 bases, V lost 2 bases, and 15 bases had no gene match. This CDR3 is 15 amino acids long. CDR1 and CDR2 from the germline V gene are SGHRS and YFSETQ. CDR3 DNA sequence: TGCGCCAGCAGCTTCGGGACAGAAAGGGGTACCGGACAGTACTTC. Amino acid sequence: CASSFGTERGTGQYF. Full variable domain (missing parts from reference TRBV5-1 and TRBJ2-7): KAGVTQTPRYLIKTRGQQVTLSCSPISGHRSVSWYQQTPGQGLQFLFEYFSETQRNKGNFPGRFSGRQFSNSRSEMNVSTLELGDSALYLCASSFGTERGTGQYFGPGTRLTVT.

There are many counts of this clonotype. This sequence joins TRBV6-5 and TRBJ2-7, with 8 bases fitting TRBD1. The CDR3 loop spans 11 amino acids. The V gene end was trimmed by 8 bases and the J gene end by 3 bases; junction bases not matched to a gene: 0. Germline CDR1 MNHEY, CDR2 SVGAGI. This CDR3 reads CASGQGYEQYF. The CDR3 coding sequence is TGTGCCAGCGGACAGGGCTACGAGCAGTACTTC.

This clonotype came up a few times. The chain is built from TRBV29-1 and TRBJ2-7, with D tentatively TRBD2 (6 bases). This CDR3 contains 15 residues. The germline gives CDR1 SQVTM, CDR2 ANQGSEA. Trimming pared 7 bases from V and 2 bases from J, leaving 21 bases between. The DNA of the CDR3 is TGCAGCGCCTCTACCGGGCAGGGAGGCACCTACGAGCAGTACTTC. Protein product: CSASTGQGGTYEQYF.

The CDR3 protein is CASSSFGTRGSYNEQFF. The CDR3 region has the DNA TGCGCCAGCAGCTCGTTTGGGACGAGGGGGTCCTACAATGAGCAGTTCTTC. The chain couples TRBV5-1 to TRBJ2-1; tentatively, D is TRBD1 (6 bases). Germline V lookup: CDR1 SGHRS, CDR2 YFSETQ. Trimming removed 3 bases from V and 1 base from J, with 17 bases in between. The CDR3 is made up of 17 amino acids.

The J gene is TRBJ2-2, the V gene TRBV20-1, with 8 bases matching TRBD2. Germline CDR1 is DFQATT and CDR2 is SNEGSKA (reference sequence). V shed 2 bases, J shed 6 bases, and the junction held 14 bases outside the gene matches. CDR3 length: 17 residues. The CDR3 sequence: CSARNNIAGQGSGELFF. In DNA form, the CDR3 reads TGCAGTGCTAGAAACAACATAGCGGGGCAAGGGTCCGGGGAGCTGTTTTTT.

This clonotype was seen ten or more times. This chain links TRBV5-1 with TRBJ2-3; 9 bases fit TRBD1. The ends lost 5 bases at V and 0 bases at J; junction bases unmatched: 4. CDR1 is SGHRS, CDR2 YFSETQ, per germline. This CDR3 region has 15 residues. The CDR3 DNA reads as TGCGCCAGCAGGAGACAGGGGGAGAGCACAGATACGCAGTATTTT. It is translated as CASRRQGESTDTQYF. The full variable domain, with the rest looked up from reference TRBV5-1 and TRBJ2-3, is KAGVTQTPRYLIKTRGQQVTLSCSPISGHRSVSWYQQTPGQGLQFLFEYFSETQRNKGNFPGRFSGRQFSNSRSEMNVSTLELGDSALYLCASRRQGESTDTQYFGPGTRLTVL.

A few counts support this clonotype. The genes are TRBV20-1 and TRBJ2-7, with no clear D. This CDR3 spans 17 amino acids. Trimming took 0 bases from V and 3 from J, leaving 21 bases between them. The germline gives CDR1 DFQATT, CDR2 SNEGSKA (reference sequence). The CDR3 DNA reads TGCAGTGCTAGAGAGACCCTTCCCCTTCGGAAGGGCTACGAGCAGTACTTC. Translating it yields CSARETLPLRKGYEQYF.

This clonotype has only a few counts. The chain employs TRBV29-1 and TRBJ2-1, with 9 bases that match TRBD2. The CDR3 length is 13 residues. V trimming: 1 base; J trimming: 10 bases; junction bases outside the gene matches: 5. The germline CDR1 and CDR2 sequences are SQVTM and ANQGSEA. CDR3 region: CSVEGGRASEQFF. In DNA form, the CDR3 reads TGCAGCGTTGAAGGCGGGAGGGCAAGCGAGCAGTTCTTC.

This clonotype was recorded at least ten times. The chain uses TRBV11-3 and TRBJ2-5, with TRBD2 identical over 9 bases. CDR1 and CDR2 (germline): SGHNT, YENEEA. V was clipped by 5 bases and J by 3 bases; unmatched bases: 7. CDR3 length: 15 residues. The CDR3 coding sequence is TGTGCCAGCAGCCCCGCGGGAGGGGATAAAGAGACCCAGTACTTC. It is translated as CASSPAGGDKETQYF. The whole variable domain, remainder taken from reference TRBV11-3 and TRBJ2-5, is EAGVVQSPRYKIIEKKQPVAFWCNPISGHNTLYWYLQNLGQGPELLIRYENEEAVDDSQLPKDRFSAERLKGVDSTLKIQPAELGDSAVYLCASSPAGGDKETQYFGPGTRLLVL.

This clonotype showed up many times. The rearrangement joins TRBV5-1 to TRBJ1-1, with D perhaps matching TRBD1 (5 bases). V lost 1 base and J lost 0, with 13 bases in between. Per germline, CDR1 SGHRS and CDR2 YFSETQ. The CDR3 has 16 amino acids. CDR3 bases: TGCGCCAGCAGCTTGTACGCGGGACGGATGAACACTGAAGCTTTCTTT. It encodes CASSLYAGRMNTEAFF.

A few counts support this clonotype. V and J are TRBV6-1 and TRBJ1-2; maybe TRBD1 (5 bases). This CDR3 is 14 amino acids long. Per the germline V gene, CDR1 is MNHNS and CDR2 is SASEGT. V was cut by 1 base and J by 5 bases, with 11 bases left in between. The CDR3 here is CASSEVEGRYGYTF. For the CDR3, the DNA is TGTGCCAGCAGTGAAGTGGAGGGGAGGTATGGCTACACCTTC.

This chain joins TRBV19 and TRBJ2-2; 8 bases are a match to TRBD2. The CDR3 runs to 17 residues. Germline CDR1 and CDR2: LNHDA and SQIVND (reference sequence). Unmatched junction bases numbered 9, after V lost 6 bases and J lost 0 bases. The CDR3 loop is CASSMGLAGSNTGELFF. The DNA of the CDR3 is TGTGCCAGTAGCATGGGGCTAGCGGGCTCGAACACCGGGGAGCTGTTTTTT.

The rearrangement uses TRBV7-8 and TRBJ2-1, with 8 bases fitting TRBD2. V trimming: 6 bases; J trimming: 4 bases; junction bases outside the gene matches: 14. Per the germline V gene, CDR1 is SGHVS and CDR2 is FQNEAQ. This CDR3 region has 17 residues. This chain's CDR3 is CASSGGPGGRHYNEQFF. DNA for the CDR3: TGTGCCAGCAGTGGAGGGCCCGGCGGGAGGCATTACAATGAGCAGTTCTTC.

The rearrangement links TRBV11-2 to TRBJ1-4; D unresolved. Germline V CDR1 and CDR2: SGHAT, FQNNGV. CDR3 size: 18 residues. V was shortened by 0 bases and J by 0 bases, with 14 bases between the two germline ends. CDR3 coding DNA: TGTGCCAGCAGCTTAGAGGCCAGCCGCCAGGCAACTAATGAAAAACTGTTTTTT. This translates into CASSLEASRQATNEKLFF.

This clonotype was seen only a few times. The V gene is TRBV20-1, the J gene TRBJ2-3; D ambiguous. The V and J ends lost 4 bases and 3 bases respectively, with 14 bases between them. In germline, CDR1 is DFQATT, CDR2 SNEGSKA (reference sequence). There are 14 residues in the CDR3. CDR3 in DNA: TGCAGTGCTAAGATGGTTACGGTTACAGATACGCAGTATTTT. Protein sequence: CSAKMVTVTDTQYF.

The V call is TRBV3-1, the J call TRBJ2-7, with TRBD2 matching 9 bases. This CDR3 spans 17 amino acids. Unmatched junction bases numbered 14, after V lost 3 bases and J lost 5 bases. Germline CDR1 reads LGHDT; CDR2 reads YNNKEL (reference sequence). The chain's CDR3 is CASSHPRLAGIGDEQYF. The CDR3, as DNA: TGTGCCAGCAGCCACCCCCGGCTAGCGGGAATCGGCGACGAGCAGTACTTC.

This clonotype was picked up a small number of times. The chain links TRBV3-1 to TRBJ1-1; D call uncertain. CDR3 size: 16 residues. CDR1 is LGHDT, CDR2 YNNKEL, per germline (reference sequence). V was trimmed by 2 bases and J by 0 bases, leaving 13 bases between them. CDR3 nucleotide sequence: TGTGCCAGCAGCCAAACGGTCGGGCCCTTGAACACTGAAGCTTTCTTT. It translates to CASSQTVGPLNTEAFF.

The chain links TRBV12-3 or TRBV12-4 to TRBJ2-1, with a weak D call TRBD1 (5 bases). The CDR3 totals 16 residues. V shed 7 bases and J shed 0 bases, with 16 bases lying between them. The CDR3 loop is CASTLGRTDSYNEQFF. CDR3 DNA sequence: TGTGCCAGCACCTTGGGGCGGACGGACTCCTACAATGAGCAGTTCTTC.

The CDR3 protein is CASSLVEVAGYYNEQFF. The CDR3 DNA is TGTGCCAGCAGCTTAGTAGAGGTAGCGGGATACTACAATGAGCAGTTCTTC. The chain couples TRBV7-2 to TRBJ2-1, with 8 bases fitting TRBD2. V shed 1 base, J shed 3 bases, and the junction held 8 bases outside the gene matches. This CDR3 contains 17 residues. The germline gives CDR1 SGHTA, CDR2 FQGNSA.

This clonotype was seen repeatedly, ten times or more. The rearrangement joins TRBV12-3 or TRBV12-4 to TRBJ2-5; 11 bases are a match to TRBD2. The ends lost 7 bases at V and 4 bases at J; junction bases unmatched: 8. CDR3 length: 15 amino acids. CDR3 in DNA: TGTGCCAGCACTACCGGGACTAGCGGAGGAGAGACCCAGTACTTC. Translation gives CASTTGTSGGETQYF.

This clonotype was seen only a few times. The rearrangement joins TRBV5-1 to TRBJ1-6; the D gene is possibly TRBD1 (5 bases). CDR3 length: 14 residues. The V end was cut by 4 bases, the J end by 10 bases, with 15 bases between. Germline CDR1 and CDR2: SGHRS and YFSETQ. The CDR3 here is CASSVRDVASPLHF. The CDR3 DNA is TGCGCCAGCAGCGTCCGGGACGTCGCCTCACCCCTCCACTTT.